These 24 T cell receptor beta chains were sequenced from one sample in a study of cytomegalovirus exposure and HLA in healthy donors (dated by TCRdb to 2015 to 2018). The method was the immunoSEQ multiplex PCR assay. The multiplex PCR relied on a mix of 60 forward primers for TCR Vbeta segments and 13 reverse primers for TCR Jbeta segments. TCRdb's version of the immuneACCESS table is confined to in-frame rearrangements and falls short of the full clone set. An unresolved V gene accounts for under half of the shortfall where checked; the remainder is of unknown origin. Here the sample has approximately 100,000 clones; 65% to 85% occur a single time. The ten largest make up 2.5% to 3% of the sample. The sequenced material came from PBMCs. The source of these receptors is a male donor in good health and CMV-seropositive.

The genes are TRBV19 and TRBJ1-1; 7 nucleotides match TRBD1. The V gene's germline CDR1 is LNHDA and CDR2 SQIVND (reference sequence). V was pared by 5 bases and J by 10 bases, with 7 bases of the junction left unmatched. The CDR3 runs 12 residues. Here the CDR3 reads CASSLQRGRAFF. In nucleotides, the CDR3 is TGTGCCAGTAGTCTTCAAAGGGGGCGAGCTTTCTTT.

J is TRBJ2-1 and V is TRBV5-4; 9 nucleotides align to TRBD2. The germline V gene has CDR1 SGHNT and CDR2 YYREEE (reference sequence). This CDR3 region has 19 residues. The J segment lost 0 bases and the V segment lost 1 base, leaving 11 bases of the junction unmatched. The CDR3 region has the DNA TGTGCCAGCAGCTTGAGGCGCGGGGGGGCTCTGAGCTCCTACAATGAGCAGTTCTTC. Residues: CASSLRRGGALSSYNEQFF.

The rearrangement joins TRBV5-1 to TRBJ1-2; 7 nucleotides match TRBD1. The V gene end was trimmed by 4 bases and the J gene end by 4 bases; junction bases not matched to a gene: 7. There are 14 residues in the CDR3. In germline, CDR1 is SGHRS, CDR2 YFSETQ. The DNA for the CDR3 is TGCGCCAGCAGCCTACAACAGGGGATCTATGGCTACACCTTC. Encoded protein: CASSLQQGIYGYTF.

This clone showed up just a few times. The V gene is TRBV10-3, the J gene TRBJ2-5; 9 bases line up with TRBD2. The V gene's germline CDR1 is ENHRY and CDR2 SYGVKD. This CDR3 is built from 15 residues. J was trimmed by 2 bases and V by 3 bases; bases with no gene match: 4. CDR3 DNA: TGTGCCATCAGTGATAGCGGGGGAGCACAAGAGACCCAGTACTTC. Amino acids: CAISDSGGAQETQYF.

The J gene is TRBJ1-1, the V gene TRBV12-5; 7 bases fit TRBD1. The junction had 20 bases not matched to a gene; V was cut back by 1 base and J by 6 bases. The CDR3 runs 19 residues. Germline V CDR1 and CDR2: LGHNT, FRNRAP. The CDR3 sequence is CASGLEDRVVRIVRSEAFF. In DNA, the CDR3 is TGTGCTAGTGGTTTGGAAGACAGGGTCGTAAGGATAGTAAGGTCTGAAGCTTTCTTT.

The chain employs TRBV5-5 and TRBJ2-3, with D uncertain. CDR3 length: 13 residues. CDR1 is SGHKS and CDR2 is YYEKEE in the germline V gene (reference sequence). The V end was cut by 0 bases, the J end by 2 bases, with 4 bases between. For the CDR3, the DNA is TGTGCCAGCAGCTTGGCTCCCACAGATACGCAGTATTTT. Residues: CASSLAPTDTQYF.

This clone appeared once. The chain has TRBV4-2 and TRBJ1-3; TRBD1 might be the D (5 bases). This CDR3 has 15 residues. Germline-derived CDR1 and CDR2 are LGHNA and YNFKEQ. V lost 0 bases and J lost 4, with 10 bases in between. The CDR3 sequence is CASSQDDSFGNTIYF. Written as DNA, the CDR3 is TGTGCCAGCAGCCAAGATGACAGTTTCGGAAACACCATATATTTT.

V gene TRBV10-3 combines with J gene TRBJ2-7, with D maybe TRBD1 (5 bases). The V end lost 5 bases, the J end lost 3 bases, and 14 bases lay between the germline ends. CDR3 size: 14 residues. CDR1 and CDR2 (germline): ENHRY, SYGVKD. The chain's CDR3 is CAISRGRQSYEQYF. CDR3 nucleotides: TGTGCCATCAGTCGTGGCAGACAGAGCTACGAGCAGTACTTC.

The V call is TRBV2, the J call TRBJ1-4, with D possibly matching TRBD1 (5 bases). The CDR3 consists of 11 residues. Trimming cost V 1 base and J 15 bases, with 9 bases left between them. Germline CDR1 SNHLY, CDR2 FYNNEI. In DNA form, the CDR3 reads TGTGCCAGCAGTGAAGTCAGGGACTTGTTTTTT. Amino acid sequence: CASSEVRDLFF.

The genes are TRBV12-2 and TRBJ1-1. TRBV12-2 corresponds to a pseudogene. The CDR3 covers 13 residues. DNA for the CDR3: TGTGCAAGTCGCCCGGGGGTACCCACTGAAGCTTTCTTT. It specifies CASRPGVPTEAFF.

The chain's CDR3 is CASSLRVFEPQHF. CDR3 DNA: TGTGCCAGCAGCTTACGGGTTTTCGAGCCCCAGCATTTT. J is TRBJ1-5 and V is TRBV11-1; D uncertain. The germline V gene encodes CDR1 SGHAT and CDR2 FQDESV (reference sequence). CDR3 length: 13 amino acids. Trimming pared 2 bases from V and 8 bases from J, leaving 10 bases between.

J is TRBJ1-4 and V is TRBV2; 7 positions agree with TRBD1. Germline V gene data show CDR1 as SNHLY and CDR2 as FYNNEI. Trimming at V came to 1 base and at J to 0 bases, leaving 2 bases not matched to a gene. CDR3 length: 16 amino acids. CDR3 in DNA: TGTGCCAGCAGTGAAGGGGACAGTTCAACTAATGAAAAACTGTTTTTT. This translates into CASSEGDSSTNEKLFF.

This clone was detected only a few times. This rearrangement joins TRBV27 to TRBJ1-6; no clear D. CDR3 length: 11 residues. The germline V and J ends were trimmed by 4 bases and 7 bases, with 2 bases remaining between them. Germline V CDR1 and CDR2: MNHEY, SMNVEV (reference sequence). CDR3 residues: CASSSNSPLHF. CDR3 sequence (DNA): TGTGCCAGCAGTTCAAATTCACCCCTCCACTTT.

This clone was counted between two and nine times. The gene calls are TRBV5-1 and TRBJ2-2, with D maybe TRBD2 (7 bases). The CDR3 length is 17 residues. The germline V gene encodes CDR1 SGHRS and CDR2 YFSETQ. The V end was cut by 0 bases, the J end by 1 base, with 13 bases between. In DNA, the CDR3 is TGCGCCAGCAGCTTGGAATCGGGGGGCGGGAACACCGGGGAGCTGTTTTTT. It codes for CASSLESGGGNTGELFF.

The rearrangement uses TRBV5-4 and TRBJ1-6; D is unclear. The CDR3 totals 14 residues. Germline CDR1 and CDR2: SGHNT and YYREEE (reference sequence). The V end was cut by 4 bases, the J end by 5 bases, with 10 bases between. The CDR3 nucleotides read TGTGCCAGCAGCCCCGTGGTAGATAATTCACCCCTCCACTTT. It is translated as CASSPVVDNSPLHF.

The chain carries TRBV27 and TRBJ1-2; maybe TRBD1 (5 bases). There are 13 residues in the CDR3. The germline V gene encodes CDR1 MNHEY and CDR2 SMNVEV (reference sequence). Between the trimmed V and J ends, which lost 4 bases and 2 bases, there was a span of 8 bases. For the CDR3, the DNA is TGTGCCAGCAGTTCGGGGGTGAACTATGGCTACACCTTC. The encoded protein is CASSSGVNYGYTF.

V usage is TRBV6-1 and J usage is TRBJ1-5; D remains unclear. The CDR3 consists of 14 residues. Per the germline V gene, CDR1 is MNHNS and CDR2 is SASEGT. Trimming left V 3 bases short and J 0 bases short, with 6 bases between. The CDR3 protein is CASSDGYSNQPQHF. Here the CDR3 DNA reads TGTGCCAGCAGTGACGGTTATAGCAATCAGCCCCAGCATTTT.

The gene calls are TRBV29-1 and TRBJ2-3; D may be TRBD1 (6 bases). Germline CDR1 reads SQVTM; CDR2 reads ANQGSEA. This CDR3 contains 13 residues. V was clipped by 7 bases and J by 0 bases, with 11 bases between them. This chain's CDR3 is CSASDRSTDTQYF. CDR3 in DNA: TGCAGCGCATCGGACAGAAGCACAGATACGCAGTATTTT.

The gene calls are TRBV6-5 and TRBJ1-3, with TRBD1 identical over 7 bases. This CDR3 has 14 residues. Per the germline V gene, CDR1 is MNHEY and CDR2 is SVGAGI. Trimming removed 5 bases from V and 3 bases from J; junction bases left unmatched: 4. This CDR3 reads CASSTQGVGNTIYF. CDR3 in DNA: TGTGCCAGCAGTACCCAGGGGGTTGGAAACACCATATATTTT.

The gene calls are TRBV21-1 and TRBJ1-3; the D call in the table, TRBD1, was not verified against the DNA. TRBV21-1 is given as a pseudogene. The CDR3 runs 18 residues. CDR3 nucleotide sequence: TGTGCCAGCAGCTTCGGACAGGGGGAGCAGGGTAGAGGAAACACCATATATTTT. Its protein is CASSFGQGEQGRGNTIYF.

The count of this clone is one. The gene calls are TRBV29-1 and TRBJ2-7, with 12 bases fitting TRBD2. Trimming at V came to 3 bases and at J to 2 bases, leaving 8 bases not matched to a gene. Germline V CDR1 and CDR2: SQVTM, ANQGSEA. The CDR3 is 16 residues long. CDR3 DNA sequence: TGCAGCGTTGAGGAACTTACTAGCGGGGGGCCCTACGAGCAGTACTTC. It encodes CSVEELTSGGPYEQYF.

The chain combines TRBV6-5 with TRBJ2-7; TRBD1 aligns across 7 bases. The CDR3 totals 14 residues. V dropped 6 bases and J dropped 3; count of bases not matched to a gene: 8. Germline values: CDR1 MNHEY, CDR2 SVGAGI. The CDR3 loop reads CASRKGAPGYEQYF. CDR3 DNA: TGTGCCAGCAGAAAGGGGGCGCCGGGCTACGAGCAGTACTTC.

V usage is TRBV28 and J usage is TRBJ2-1; 7 bases agree with TRBD2. CDR3 length equals 13 residues. V shed 6 bases, J shed 6 bases, and the junction held 5 bases outside the gene matches. Germline assignment: CDR1 MDHEN and CDR2 SYDVKM. The CDR3 DNA reads as TGTGCCAGCAGCCGGGGGGATGCCAATGAGCAGTTCTTC. It codes for CASSRGDANEQFF. Filled out from reference TRBV28 and TRBJ2-1, the complete variable domain reads DVKVTQSSRYLVKRTGEKVFLECVQDMDHENMFWYRQDPGLGLRLIYFSYDVKMKEKGDIPEGYSVSREKKERFSLILESASTNQTSMYLCASSRGDANEQFFGPGTRLTVL.

This clone appeared a single time. This chain connects TRBV5-1 to TRBJ1-1, with a weak D call TRBD1 (5 bases). Germline loops: CDR1 SGHRS, CDR2 YFSETQ. The CDR3 spans 14 residues. With 2 bases removed from V and 5 bases from J, the gap between germline ends came to 13 bases. This CDR3 is CASSFGGGRTEAFF. The CDR3 nucleotides are TGCGCCAGCAGCTTCGGGGGGGGACGAACTGAAGCTTTCTTT.